This T cell receptor (beta chain) was recorded in a study of T cell repertoires in cytomegalovirus infection. Study-level information: From public TCR beta signatures came an indication of both CMV infection and matching HLA type.

Study outcomes and limitations: Summed frequency of shared TCR beta families picked out CMV carriers who also had the relevant HLA. Dominating the ex vivo response were HLA-C-restricted CMV-specific TCR beta clonotypes.

Germline V gene lookup returns CDR1 SGHTA and CDR2 FQGNSA. Deletions cut 1 base from V and 9 bases from J, with 16 bases between. The CDR3 is 14 amino acids. Of note for this clonotype: Its antigen remains unknown.

Via MiXCR, TCRdb re-called the reads, giving one row per CDR3 protein. The sample contains hundreds of thousands of distinct CDR3 sequences, more than 8% of which appear only once. Material for sequencing was PBMCs. This chain links TRBV7-2 with TRBJ2-7; D ambiguous. The TCR comes from a human donor in good health (CMV status not recorded). Some clones in this sample may be carry-over from other donors' samples. This CDR3 reads CASSLDRRLPWQYF. The CDR3, as DNA: TGTGCCAGCAGCTTAGATCGGCGGCTGCCTTGGCAGTACTTC. The complete variable domain, with remaining parts taken from reference TRBV7-2 and TRBJ2-7, reads GAGVSQSPSNKVTEKGKDVELRCDPISGHTALYWYRQSLGQGLEFLIYFQGNSAPDKSGLPSDRFSAERTGGSVSTLTIQRTQQEDSAVYLCASSLDRRLPWQYFGPGTRLTVT.